The 26 T cell receptor beta chains below come from one sample, sequenced in a study of blood T cells in healthy people across ages. Through a sample-barcoded 5' primer and a J-beta primer mix, a second PCR was run for roughly 6 to 12 cycles. TCRdb reprocessed the 5' RACE reads with MiXCR, giving one entry per CDR3 protein. The sample holds 850,000 to 1,100,000 distinct CDR3 sequences, more than 30% seen once. Sequencing was carried out using blood. The receptors were gathered from a man between 18 and 35 years old in good health.

This clonotype showed up just a few times. The rearrangement joins TRBV29-1 to TRBJ2-3, with 15 nucleotides matching TRBD2. Germline loops: CDR1 SQVTM, CDR2 ANQGSEA. V shed 1 base and J 1 base; nucleotides not matched to a gene: 12. The CDR3 extends over 20 amino acids. The DNA of the CDR3 is TGCAGCGTTGAAGGTCCGGGACTAGCGGGGGGCTGGCCTGGCACAGATACGCAGTATTTT. The encoded protein is CSVEGPGLAGGWPGTDTQYF.

The CDR3 DNA sequence: TGTGCCAGCAGTGATGGGGCCGGAACAGCGGGGGTTTATACCCTCTATGGCTACACCTTC. Protein sequence: CASSDGAGTAGVYTLYGYTF. The V gene is TRBV2, the J gene TRBJ1-2, with D possibly matching TRBD1 (5 bases). V lost 3 bases, J lost 4 bases, and 30 bases lay in between. Germline lookup yields CDR1 SNHLY and CDR2 FYNNEI. CDR3 length: 20 amino acids.

Ten or more counts support this clonotype. The chain employs TRBV20-1 and TRBJ2-5, with a possible D match to TRBD1 (5 bases). This CDR3 is 14 amino acids long. Germline assignment: CDR1 DFQATT and CDR2 SNEGSKA (reference sequence). With 6 bases removed from V and 2 bases from J, the gap between germline ends came to 16 bases. The CDR3 DNA reads TGCAGTGCCAACCCCTTGCAGGGTCAAGAGACCCAGTACTTC. Its protein is CSANPLQGQETQYF.

This rearrangement joins TRBV29-1 to TRBJ1-3; TRBD1 might be the D (5 bases). CDR1 and CDR2 (germline): SQVTM, ANQGSEA. The CDR3 runs 16 residues. Trimming took 4 bases from V and 0 from J, leaving 16 bases between them. This CDR3 is CSVGPGPSDSGNTIYF. DNA for the CDR3: TGCAGCGTTGGCCCAGGGCCCAGCGACTCTGGAAACACCATATATTTT.

The genes are TRBV7-8 and TRBJ2-4; TRBD2 aligns across 7 bases. The V and J ends lost 8 bases and 0 bases, in that order; junction bases with no gene match: 13. The CDR3 totals 17 residues. Per germline, CDR1 SGHVS and CDR2 FQNEAQ. The CDR3 is CASGTGGLIEAKNIQYF. The CDR3 nucleotides read TGTGCCAGCGGCACGGGAGGACTTATCGAAGCCAAAAACATTCAGTACTTC.

This clonotype appeared many times. The chain couples TRBV6-2 or TRBV6-3 to TRBJ1-1; tentative D call: TRBD1 (6 bases). Germline CDR1 reads MNHEY; CDR2 reads SVGEGT. V was cut by 5 bases and J by 5 bases, with 9 bases left in between. The CDR3 is 12 residues long. CDR3 sequence reads: CASSPGQTEAFF. The DNA for the CDR3 is TGTGCCAGCAGTCCCGGACAGACTGAAGCTTTCTTT.

V and J are TRBV6-1 and TRBJ1-5, with D possibly being TRBD1 (5 bases). Trimming stripped 2 bases from V and 2 bases from J, with 13 bases between. The germline CDR1 and CDR2 sequences are MNHNS and SASEGT. The CDR3 is 16 amino acids. The CDR3 here is CASSESTARRNQPQHF. The CDR3 DNA sequence: TGTGCCAGCAGTGAATCGACAGCCCGTCGCAATCAGCCCCAGCATTTT.

Concerning this clonotype: One end of the junction is discordant with germline, which a read error may explain. The chain links TRBV12-3 or TRBV12-4 to TRBJ1-2; no clear D gene. This CDR3 is built from 11 residues. The CDR3 bases are TGTGCCAGCAACGGCAACTATGGCTGCACCTTC. Translation: CASNGNYGCTF.

V and J are TRBV7-9 and TRBJ2-7, with D maybe TRBD2 (6 bases). V was pared by 5 bases and J by 7 bases, with 24 bases between. This CDR3 has 16 amino acids. Germline assignment: CDR1 SEHNR and CDR2 FQNEAQ (reference sequence). For the CDR3, the DNA is TGTGCCAGCAGCCCACCCGGGACTTTCTCCAGGAATGAGCAGTACTTC. Translated: CASSPPGTFSRNEQYF.

The chain carries TRBV27 and TRBJ2-7; tentative D call: TRBD2 (5 bases). Trimming stripped 3 bases from V and 11 bases from J, with 17 bases between. Germline assignment: CDR1 MNHEY and CDR2 SMNVEV (reference sequence). This CDR3 contains 13 residues. In DNA, the CDR3 is TGTGCCAGCAGTTTGTTAAGCCTCGGGGTAAAGTACTTC. The encoded protein is CASSLLSLGVKYF.

The chain uses TRBV11-2 and TRBJ2-5; D gene uncertain. Germline V gene data show CDR1 as SGHAT and CDR2 as FQNNGV. V dropped 4 bases and J dropped 7 bases, with 13 bases sitting between them. This CDR3 comprises 13 residues. The CDR3 DNA sequence: TGTGCCAGCAGCTACACTCCAGCAGGGACCCAGTACTTC. Translated: CASSYTPAGTQYF.

This clonotype was observed once. The gene calls are TRBV4-1 and TRBJ1-1, with D perhaps TRBD1 (5 bases). Germline assignment: CDR1 MGHRA and CDR2 YSYEKL. V was clipped by 1 base and J by 5 bases, with 23 bases between them. The CDR3 consists of 18 residues. The CDR3: CASSQVQIPGGGGTEAFF. The CDR3 DNA reads as TGCGCCAGCAGCCAAGTCCAAATCCCCGGGGGAGGCGGGACTGAAGCTTTCTTT.

This chain links TRBV6-2 or TRBV6-3 with TRBJ1-5; D may be TRBD1 (5 bases). The germline V gene has CDR1 MNHEY and CDR2 SVGEGT. There are 13 residues in the CDR3. The ends were cut back, 4 bases at V and 10 bases at J, with 14 bases in the middle. Here the CDR3 reads CASSSIRGSPQHF. CDR3 sequence (DNA): TGTGCCAGCAGTTCCATCCGGGGGTCACCCCAGCATTTT.

This clonotype was detected a few times. This chain connects TRBV24-1 to TRBJ2-1; 10 nucleotides line up with TRBD2. Looked up from germline, CDR1 is KGHDR and CDR2 is SFDVKD. The CDR3 covers 18 residues. V was pared by 4 bases and J by 6 bases, with 14 bases of the junction left unmatched. The CDR3 is CATSDSLAGQLRFNEQFF. CDR3 in DNA: TGTGCCACCAGTGACTCACTAGCGGGGCAATTAAGATTCAATGAGCAGTTCTTC.

CDR3 DNA: TGTGCCAGCAGTCCCCCCAGCGGGGCCTACAATGAGCAGTTCTTC. Protein sequence: CASSPPSGAYNEQFF. J is TRBJ2-1 and V is TRBV12-3 or TRBV12-4; 7 nucleotides align to TRBD2. Losses at the gene ends were 5 bases for V and 2 bases for J; bases not matched to a gene: 6. This CDR3 comprises 15 residues.

In this sample, this clonotype turned up a few times. The chain's CDR3 is CASSLYHTDGYTF. DNA for the CDR3: TGTGCCAGCAGCTTGTATCACACGGATGGCTACACCTTC. The chain employs TRBV5-6 and TRBJ1-2; unclear D gene. The V gene's germline CDR1 is SGHDT and CDR2 YYEEEE. Deletions cut 1 base from V and 6 bases from J, with 10 bases between. There are 13 residues in the CDR3.

Comment on this clonotype: A much larger clone differs by one base, so this may be a read error. The chain employs TRBV20-1 and TRBJ2-3; D gene unclear. The CDR3 spans 12 residues. The germline V gene has CDR1 DFQATT and CDR2 SNEGSKA (reference sequence). The CDR3 DNA reads TGCAGTGCTATCGATAGCACAGATGCGCAGTATTTT. Translation gives CSAIDSTDAQYF.

The chain is built from TRBV2 and TRBJ1-2; D is uncertain. The germline V gene has CDR1 SNHLY and CDR2 FYNNEI. Trimming left V 4 bases short and J 8 bases short, with 11 bases between. The CDR3 is 12 residues long. CDR3 sequence (DNA): TGTGCCAGCAGTGGAGATGGTAGCGGCTACACCTTC. This translates into CASSGDGSGYTF.

This clonotype was found a few times. This sequence joins TRBV20-1 and TRBJ1-2; D is unclear. In germline, CDR1 is DFQATT, CDR2 SNEGSKA (reference sequence). The CDR3 length is 8 residues. Trimming cost V 4 bases and J 6 bases, with 0 bases left between them. The CDR3 DNA reads as TGCAGTGCTAATGGCTACACCTTC. Its translation is CSANGYTF.

This clonotype was observed a handful of times. The genes are TRBV9 and TRBJ2-1, with TRBD1 matching over 7 bases. The CDR3 is 14 residues long. Trimming at V came to 1 base and at J to 6 bases, leaving 4 bases not matched to a gene. Germline V gives CDR1 SGDLS, CDR2 YYNGEE. Written as DNA, the CDR3 is TGTGCCAGCAGCGTAAGTGACAGGGTCAATGAGCAGTTCTTC. Encoded protein: CASSVSDRVNEQFF.

This sequence joins TRBV20-1 and TRBJ2-1, with TRBD1 matching over 9 bases. V was clipped by 6 bases and J by 9 bases; unmatched bases: 12. The germline CDR1 and CDR2 sequences are DFQATT and SNEGSKA (reference sequence). The CDR3 totals 14 residues. The CDR3 DNA reads as TGCAGTGCCTCCCGGGACAGGGTGTTCGGTGAGCAGTTCTTC. Residues: CSASRDRVFGEQFF.

The chain uses TRBV7-9 and TRBJ1-1, with TRBD1 identical over 8 bases. The germline CDR1 and CDR2 sequences are SEHNR and FQNEAQ (reference sequence). This CDR3 is 15 amino acids long. The V and J ends lost 3 bases and 4 bases, in that order; junction bases with no gene match: 7. DNA for the CDR3: TGTGCCAGCAGCTTCCAGGGGGCGCGTGGCACTGAAGCTTTCTTT. Encoded protein: CASSFQGARGTEAFF. Together with reference TRBV7-9 and TRBJ1-1, the CDR3 gives the full variable domain: DTGVSQNPRHKITKRGQNVTFRCDPISEHNRLYWYRQTLGQGPEFLTYFQNEAQLEKSRLLSDRFSAERPKGSFSTLEIQRTEQGDSAMYLCASSFQGARGTEAFFGQGTRLTVV.

The genes are TRBV12-5 and TRBJ2-2, with D perhaps matching TRBD2 (5 bases). Germline V lookup: CDR1 LGHNT, CDR2 FRNRAP. The CDR3 loop spans 18 amino acids. V lost 5 bases, J lost 0 bases, and 19 bases lay in between. CDR3 coding DNA: TGTGCTAGTGGTGAGGGATGCGGTTACCGCGCGAACACCGGGGAGCTGTTTTTT. Amino acid sequence: CASGEGCGYRANTGELFF.

This clonotype was recorded a few times. The chain couples TRBV5-1 to TRBJ2-1, with TRBD1 matching over 8 bases. The CDR3 runs to 16 residues. The junction had 12 bases not matched to a gene; V was cut back by 4 bases and J by 6 bases. CDR1 is SGHRS, CDR2 YFSETQ, per germline. CDR3 nucleotide sequence: TGCGCCAGCAGCCCACTTGACAGGGGCCCTTTCAATGAGCAGTTCTTC. This translates into CASSPLDRGPFNEQFF.

This clonotype was picked up a small number of times. CDR3 sequence reads: CASSLRGGIGTGELFF. For the CDR3, the DNA is TGTGCCAGCAGCTTGCGAGGGGGCATAGGAACCGGGGAGCTGTTTTTT. The rearrangement uses TRBV7-2 and TRBJ2-2; 7 bases align to TRBD1. This CDR3 is built from 16 residues. Germline V gene lookup returns CDR1 SGHTA and CDR2 FQGNSA. After removal of 3 bases from V and 5 bases from J, the junction contained 9 bases not matched to a gene.

The V gene is TRBV7-2, the J gene TRBJ2-1, with D unclear. The germline gives CDR1 SGHTA, CDR2 FQGNSA. The CDR3 loop spans 13 amino acids. V was pared by 6 bases and J by 6 bases, with 12 bases between. This CDR3 reads CASRRASINEQFF. In DNA form, the CDR3 reads TGTGCCAGCAGACGTGCGTCCATCAATGAGCAGTTCTTC.